A selection of T cell receptor beta chains follows, all from one sample in a study of vaccination and CD4 T cells after COVID-19. These receptors' targets are unknown. TCRdb used MiXCR to reprocess the PCR reads, holding one entry per CDR3 protein. The table has about 14,000 distinct CDR3 sequences, approximately 24% seen once; the top ten hold 18%. The sample consisted of CD4+ T cells from blood, cultured in vitro, taken after SARS-CoV-2 vaccination. The origin of the receptors is a human donor who had recovered from COVID-19. Both conserved end residues are part of each CDR3. Each record gives: clone size, J gene, D gene, CDR3 length, V gene, CDR3 protein, CDR3 DNA. D genes are given only for firm matches. Clone size is given for some rows only: seen once, a few or many times, or a class if the clone is expanded.

-	TRBJ2-1	-	16	TRBV7-9	CASSLAVGQDSEGQFF	TGTGCCAGCAGCTTAGCGGTGGGACAAGATTCTGAGGGGCAGTTCTTC
few	TRBJ2-7	-	13	TRBV10-3	CAISGGSSYEQYF	TGTGCCATCAGTGGTGGAAGCTCCTACGAGCAGTACTTC
-	TRBJ1-1	-	12	TRBV30	CAWSTGRRLAFF	TGTGCCTGGAGTACCGGACGGAGATTAGCTTTCTTT
-	TRBJ1-3	TRBD1	15	TRBV28	CASLESGTGGNTIYF	TGTGCCAGCCTCGAATCCGGGACAGGAGGAAACACCATATATTTT
-	TRBJ2-7	-	13	TRBV7-2	CASSRSFKYEQYF	TGTGCCAGCAGCCGGTCGTTTAAGTACGAGCAGTACTTC
few	TRBJ1-2	-	12	TRBV20-1	CSARDGTYGYTF	TGCAGTGCTAGAGATGGGACCTATGGCTACACCTTC
few	TRBJ2-7	TRBD2	16	TRBV19	CASSPSSGRAGYEQYF	TGTGCCAGTAGTCCCTCTAGCGGGAGGGCCGGGTACGAGCAGTACTTC
medium-sized	TRBJ2-5	TRBD2	16	TRBV2	CASSFGGGRGRETQYF	TGTGCCAGCAGTTTCGGGGGCGGGAGGGGTCGAGAGACCCAGTACTTC
few	TRBJ1-1	-	14	TRBV10-3	CAISEQGTNTEAFF	TGTGCCATCAGTGAGCAGGGGACGAACACTGAAGCTTTCTTT
few	TRBJ2-5	-	11	TRBV19	CASSDRETQYF	TGTGCCAGTAGTGACAGGGAGACCCAGTACTTC
few	TRBJ2-5	TRBD2	16	TRBV6-5	CASSYFGTSRGKTQYF	TGTGCCAGCAGTTATTTCGGGACTAGCAGGGGAAAGACCCAGTACTTC
-	TRBJ2-3	-	17	TRBV28	CASRTHPGTQGTDTQYF	TGTGCCAGCAGAACCCACCCCGGGACCCAGGGCACAGATACGCAGTATTTT
large	TRBJ2-4	-	17	TRBV20-1	CSAFVRMGGPDGRVQYF	TGCAGTGCTTTCGTTCGAATGGGCGGGCCTGACGGAAGGGTTCAGTACTTC
-	TRBJ2-5	-	13	TRBV6-2/TRBV6-3	CASSYGQGQTQYF	TGTGCCAGCAGTTACGGGCAGGGCCAGACCCAGTACTTC